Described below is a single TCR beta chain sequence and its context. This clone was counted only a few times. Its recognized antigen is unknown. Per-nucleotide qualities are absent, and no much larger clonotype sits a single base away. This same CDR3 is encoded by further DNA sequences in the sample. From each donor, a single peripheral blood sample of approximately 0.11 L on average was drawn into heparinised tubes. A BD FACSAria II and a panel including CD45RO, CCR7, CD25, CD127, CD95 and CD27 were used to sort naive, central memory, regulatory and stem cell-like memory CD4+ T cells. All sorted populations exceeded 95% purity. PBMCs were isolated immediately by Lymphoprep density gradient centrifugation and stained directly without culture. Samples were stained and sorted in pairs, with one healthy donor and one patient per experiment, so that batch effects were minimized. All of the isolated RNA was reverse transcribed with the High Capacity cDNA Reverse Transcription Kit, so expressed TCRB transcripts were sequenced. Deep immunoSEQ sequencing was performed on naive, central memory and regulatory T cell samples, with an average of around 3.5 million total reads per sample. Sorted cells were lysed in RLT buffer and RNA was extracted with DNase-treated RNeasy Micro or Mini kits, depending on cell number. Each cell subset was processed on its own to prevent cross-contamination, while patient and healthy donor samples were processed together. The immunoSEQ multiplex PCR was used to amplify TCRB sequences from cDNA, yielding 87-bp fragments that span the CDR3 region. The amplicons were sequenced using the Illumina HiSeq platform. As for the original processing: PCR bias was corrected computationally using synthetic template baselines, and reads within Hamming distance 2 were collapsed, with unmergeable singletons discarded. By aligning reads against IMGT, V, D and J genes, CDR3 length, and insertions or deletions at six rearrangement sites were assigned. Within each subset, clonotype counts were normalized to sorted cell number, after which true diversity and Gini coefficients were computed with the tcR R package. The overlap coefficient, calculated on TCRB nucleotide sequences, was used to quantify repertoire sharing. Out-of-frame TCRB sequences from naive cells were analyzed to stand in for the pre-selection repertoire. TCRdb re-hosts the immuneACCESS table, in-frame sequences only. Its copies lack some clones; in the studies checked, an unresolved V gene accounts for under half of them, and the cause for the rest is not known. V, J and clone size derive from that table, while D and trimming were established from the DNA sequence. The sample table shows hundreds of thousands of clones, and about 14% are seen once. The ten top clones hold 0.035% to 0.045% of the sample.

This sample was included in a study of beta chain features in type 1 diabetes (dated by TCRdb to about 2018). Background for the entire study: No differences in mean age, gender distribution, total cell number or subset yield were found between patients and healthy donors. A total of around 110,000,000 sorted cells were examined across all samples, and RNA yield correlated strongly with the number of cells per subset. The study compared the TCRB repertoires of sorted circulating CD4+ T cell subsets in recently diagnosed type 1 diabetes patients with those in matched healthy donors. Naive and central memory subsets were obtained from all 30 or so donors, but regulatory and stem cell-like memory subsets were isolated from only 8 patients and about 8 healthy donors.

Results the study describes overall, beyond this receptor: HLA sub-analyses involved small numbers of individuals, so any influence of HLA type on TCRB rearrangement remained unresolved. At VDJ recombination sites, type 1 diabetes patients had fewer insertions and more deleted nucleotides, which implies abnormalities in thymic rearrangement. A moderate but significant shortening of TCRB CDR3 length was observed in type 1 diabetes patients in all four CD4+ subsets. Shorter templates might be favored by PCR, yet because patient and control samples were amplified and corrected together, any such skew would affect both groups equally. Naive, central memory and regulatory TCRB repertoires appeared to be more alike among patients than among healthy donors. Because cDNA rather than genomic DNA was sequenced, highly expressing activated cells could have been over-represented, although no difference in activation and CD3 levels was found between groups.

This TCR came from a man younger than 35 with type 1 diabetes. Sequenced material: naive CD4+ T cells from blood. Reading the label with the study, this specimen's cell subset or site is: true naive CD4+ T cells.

The DNA reads TGCAGTGCTAGGGACCCCTACGAGCAGTACTTC. Translated, it reads CSARDPYEQYF. The chain is encoded by TRBV20-1 joined to TRBJ2-7, with the D gene not confidently named. V was cut back by 3 bases and J by 2 bases, leaving a gap of 5 bases between them. CDR1 DFQATT and CDR2 SNEGSKA are derived from the germline V gene (reference sequence). The CDR3 spans 11 residues, from the cysteine through the phenylalanine. This entry keeps only the CDR3 DNA: 33 bases, framed from base 1.